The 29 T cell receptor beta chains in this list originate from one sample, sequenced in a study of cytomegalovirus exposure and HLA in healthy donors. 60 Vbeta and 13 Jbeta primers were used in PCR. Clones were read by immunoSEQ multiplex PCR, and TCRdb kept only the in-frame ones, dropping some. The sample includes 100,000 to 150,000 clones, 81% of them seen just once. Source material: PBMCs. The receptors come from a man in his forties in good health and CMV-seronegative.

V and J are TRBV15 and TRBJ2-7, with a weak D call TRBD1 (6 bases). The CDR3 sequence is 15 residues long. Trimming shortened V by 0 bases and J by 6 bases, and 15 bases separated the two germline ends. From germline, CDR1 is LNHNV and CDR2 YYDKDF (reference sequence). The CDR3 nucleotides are TGTGCCACCAGCAGAGACAGGGGCTGGAGGAGCGAGCAGTACTTC. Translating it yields CATSRDRGWRSEQYF.

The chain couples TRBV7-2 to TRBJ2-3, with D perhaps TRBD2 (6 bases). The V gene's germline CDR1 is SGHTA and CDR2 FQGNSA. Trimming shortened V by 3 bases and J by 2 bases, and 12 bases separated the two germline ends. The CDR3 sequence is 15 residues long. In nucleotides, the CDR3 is TGTGCCAGCAGCTTTAGCGGAGTCACCACAGATACGCAGTATTTT. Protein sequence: CASSFSGVTTDTQYF.

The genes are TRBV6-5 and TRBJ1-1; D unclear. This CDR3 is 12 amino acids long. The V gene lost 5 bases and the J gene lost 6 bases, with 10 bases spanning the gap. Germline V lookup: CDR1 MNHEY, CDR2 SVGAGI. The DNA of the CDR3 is TGTGCCAGCAGTCCGGGGAGTGCTGAAGCTTTCTTT. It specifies CASSPGSAEAFF.

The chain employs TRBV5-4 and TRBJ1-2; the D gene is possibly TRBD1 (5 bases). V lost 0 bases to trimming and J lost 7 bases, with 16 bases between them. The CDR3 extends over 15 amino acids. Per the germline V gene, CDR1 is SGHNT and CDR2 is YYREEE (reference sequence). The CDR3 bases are TGTGCCAGCAGCTTGGTAACAGGAACGGTCACTGGCTACACCTTC. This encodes CASSLVTGTVTGYTF.

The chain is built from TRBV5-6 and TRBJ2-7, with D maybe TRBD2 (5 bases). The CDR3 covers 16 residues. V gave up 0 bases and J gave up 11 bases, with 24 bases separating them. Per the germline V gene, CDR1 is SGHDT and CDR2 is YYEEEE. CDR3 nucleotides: TGTGCCAGCAGCTTGGGTTGGGCAAAGTCCGATTACGGGGAGTACTTC. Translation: CASSLGWAKSDYGEYF. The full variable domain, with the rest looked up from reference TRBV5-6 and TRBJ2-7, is DAGVTQSPTHLIKTRGQQVTLRCSPKSGHDTVSWYQQALGQGPQFIFQYYEEEERQRGNFPDRFSGHQFPNYSSELNVNALLLGDSALYLCASSLGWAKSDYGEYFGPGTRLTVT.

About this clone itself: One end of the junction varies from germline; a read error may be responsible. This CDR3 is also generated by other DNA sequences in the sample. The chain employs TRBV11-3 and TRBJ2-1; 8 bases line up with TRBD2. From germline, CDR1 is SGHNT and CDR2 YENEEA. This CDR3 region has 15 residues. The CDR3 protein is CASSPATAGGNEQFF. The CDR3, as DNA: TGCGCCAGCAGCCCGGCGACGGCGGGAGGAAATGAGCAGTTCTTC.

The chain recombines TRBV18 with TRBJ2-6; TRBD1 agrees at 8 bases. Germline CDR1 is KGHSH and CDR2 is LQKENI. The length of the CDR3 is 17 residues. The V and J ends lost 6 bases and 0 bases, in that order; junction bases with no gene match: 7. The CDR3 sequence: CASSKGQASSGANVLTF. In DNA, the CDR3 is TGTGCCAGCTCTAAGGGACAGGCTTCCTCTGGGGCCAACGTCCTGACTTTC.

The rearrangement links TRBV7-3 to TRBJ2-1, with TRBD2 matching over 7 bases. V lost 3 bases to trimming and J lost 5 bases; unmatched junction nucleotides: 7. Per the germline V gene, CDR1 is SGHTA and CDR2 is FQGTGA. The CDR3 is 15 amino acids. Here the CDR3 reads CASSFNGRRDNEQFF. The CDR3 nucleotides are TGTGCCAGCAGCTTTAACGGGAGGAGGGACAATGAGCAGTTCTTC. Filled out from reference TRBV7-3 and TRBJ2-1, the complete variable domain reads GAGVSQTPSNKVTEKGKYVELRCDPISGHTALYWYRQSLGQGPEFLIYFQGTGAADDSGLPNDRFFAVRPEGSVSTLKIQRTERGDSAVYLCASSFNGRRDNEQFFGPGTRLTVL.

The CDR3 spells CASSYTLDRLYGYTF. CDR3 sequence (DNA): TGTGCCAGCAGTTACACCCTGGACAGGTTGTATGGCTACACCTTC. The chain links TRBV6-5 to TRBJ1-2; 7 bases line up with TRBD1. CDR1 and CDR2 (germline): MNHEY, SVGAGI. This CDR3 is built from 15 residues. V lost 2 bases, J lost 5 bases, and 8 bases stayed unmatched.

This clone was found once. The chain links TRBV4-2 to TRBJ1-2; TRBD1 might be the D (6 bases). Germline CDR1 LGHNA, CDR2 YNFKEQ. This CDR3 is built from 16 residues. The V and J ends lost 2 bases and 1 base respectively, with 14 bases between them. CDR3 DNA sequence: TGTGCCAGCAGCCAACAGATCCAGGGGATTAACTATGGCTACACCTTC. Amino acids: CASSQQIQGINYGYTF.

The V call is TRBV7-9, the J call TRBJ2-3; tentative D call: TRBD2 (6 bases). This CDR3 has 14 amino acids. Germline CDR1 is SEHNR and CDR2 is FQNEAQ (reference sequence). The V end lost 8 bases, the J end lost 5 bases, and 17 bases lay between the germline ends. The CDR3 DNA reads TGTGCCAGCTCTATCCGGGAGCGTATAGATACGCAGTATTTT. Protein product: CASSIRERIDTQYF.

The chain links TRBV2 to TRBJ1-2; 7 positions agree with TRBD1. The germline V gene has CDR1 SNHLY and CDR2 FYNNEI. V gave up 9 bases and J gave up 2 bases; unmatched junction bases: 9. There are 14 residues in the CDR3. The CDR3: CARGTGTANYGYTF. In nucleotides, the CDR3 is TGTGCCAGGGGAACCGGGACAGCCAACTATGGCTACACCTTC.

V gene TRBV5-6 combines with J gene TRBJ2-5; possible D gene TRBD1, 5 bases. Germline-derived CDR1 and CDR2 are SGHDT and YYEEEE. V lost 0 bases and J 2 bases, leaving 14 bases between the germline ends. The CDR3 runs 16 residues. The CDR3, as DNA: TGTGCCAGCAGCTTGGTTAAATACAGGAATCAAGAGACCCAGTACTTC. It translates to CASSLVKYRNQETQYF.

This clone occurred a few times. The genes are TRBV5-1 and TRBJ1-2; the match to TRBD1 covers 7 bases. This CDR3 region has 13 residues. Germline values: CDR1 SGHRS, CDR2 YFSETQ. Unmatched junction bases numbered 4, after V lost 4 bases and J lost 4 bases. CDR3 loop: CASSEGQRYGYTF. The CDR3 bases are TGCGCCAGCAGCGAGGGACAGCGCTATGGCTACACCTTC.

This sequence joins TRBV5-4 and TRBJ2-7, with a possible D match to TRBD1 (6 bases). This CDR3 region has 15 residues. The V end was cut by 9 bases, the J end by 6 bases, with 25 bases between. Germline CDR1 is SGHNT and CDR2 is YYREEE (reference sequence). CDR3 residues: CATTGTGRERSEQYF. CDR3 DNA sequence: TGTGCCACCACAGGGACCGGCAGGGAACGCAGCGAGCAGTACTTC.

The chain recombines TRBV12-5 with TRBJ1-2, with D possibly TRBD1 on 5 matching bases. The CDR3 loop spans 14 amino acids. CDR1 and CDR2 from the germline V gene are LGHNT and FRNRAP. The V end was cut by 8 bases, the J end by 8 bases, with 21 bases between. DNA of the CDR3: TGTGCTAGTAGCGATACGGACAAACCGCGGGGCTACACCTTC. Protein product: CASSDTDKPRGYTF. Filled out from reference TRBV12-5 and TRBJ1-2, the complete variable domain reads DARVTQTPRHKVTEMGQEVTMRCQPILGHNTVFWYRQTMMQGLELLAYFRNRAPLDDSGMPKDRFSAEMPDATLATLKIQPSEPRDSAVYFCASSDTDKPRGYTFGSGTRLTVV.

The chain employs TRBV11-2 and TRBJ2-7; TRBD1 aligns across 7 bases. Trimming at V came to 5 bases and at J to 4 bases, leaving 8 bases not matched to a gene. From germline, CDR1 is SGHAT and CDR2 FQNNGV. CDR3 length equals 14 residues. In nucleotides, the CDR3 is TGTGCCAGCAGCCCGACGAGGGGGCGATACGAGCAGTACTTC. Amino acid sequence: CASSPTRGRYEQYF.

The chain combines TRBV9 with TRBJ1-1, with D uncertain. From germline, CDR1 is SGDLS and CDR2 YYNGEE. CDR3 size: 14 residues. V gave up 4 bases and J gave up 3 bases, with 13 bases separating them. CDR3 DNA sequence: TGTGCCAGCAGCCCGGGTAAGTTGGACACTGAAGCTTTCTTT. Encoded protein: CASSPGKLDTEAFF.

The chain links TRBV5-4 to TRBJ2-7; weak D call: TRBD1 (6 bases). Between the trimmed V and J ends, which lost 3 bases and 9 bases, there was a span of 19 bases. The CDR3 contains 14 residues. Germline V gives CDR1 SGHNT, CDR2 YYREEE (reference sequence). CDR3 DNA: TGTGCCAGCAGCTCGACCCTCTTACAGGGCTGGCAGTACTTC. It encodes CASSSTLLQGWQYF.

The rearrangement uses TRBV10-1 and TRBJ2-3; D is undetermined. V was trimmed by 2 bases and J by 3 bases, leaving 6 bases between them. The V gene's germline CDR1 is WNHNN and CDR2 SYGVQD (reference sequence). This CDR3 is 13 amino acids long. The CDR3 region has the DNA TGCGCCAGCAGTGAGGCAGGAACAGATACGCAGTATTTT. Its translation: CASSEAGTDTQYF.

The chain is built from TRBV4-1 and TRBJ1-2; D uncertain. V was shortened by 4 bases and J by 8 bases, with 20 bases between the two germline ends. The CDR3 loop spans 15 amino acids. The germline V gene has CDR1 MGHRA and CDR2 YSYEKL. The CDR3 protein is CASSLQEVRPGGYTF. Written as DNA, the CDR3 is TGCGCCAGCAGCCTCCAGGAGGTCAGGCCGGGGGGCTACACCTTC.

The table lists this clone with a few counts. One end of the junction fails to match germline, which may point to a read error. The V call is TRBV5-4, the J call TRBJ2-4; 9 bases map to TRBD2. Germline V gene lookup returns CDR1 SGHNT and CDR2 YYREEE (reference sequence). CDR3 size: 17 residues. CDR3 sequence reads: CASSLSGGRGTKNSQYF. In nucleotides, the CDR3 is TGTGCCAGCAGCTTGTCAGGCGGGAGGGGGACCAAAAACAGTCAGTACTTC.

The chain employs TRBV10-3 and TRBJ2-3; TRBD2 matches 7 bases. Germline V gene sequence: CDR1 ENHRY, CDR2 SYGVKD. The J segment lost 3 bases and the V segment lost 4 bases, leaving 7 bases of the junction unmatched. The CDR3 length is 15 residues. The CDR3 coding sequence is TGTGCCATCAGTGGACTAGCCAGAAGTACAGATACGCAGTATTTT. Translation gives CAISGLARSTDTQYF.

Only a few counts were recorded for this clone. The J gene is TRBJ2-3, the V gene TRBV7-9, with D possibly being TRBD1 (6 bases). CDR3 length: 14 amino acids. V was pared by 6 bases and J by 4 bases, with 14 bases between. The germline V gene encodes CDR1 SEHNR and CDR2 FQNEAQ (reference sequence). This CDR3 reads CASSSQGRADTQYF. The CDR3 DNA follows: TGTGCCAGCAGTTCCCAGGGGCGGGCAGATACGCAGTATTTT. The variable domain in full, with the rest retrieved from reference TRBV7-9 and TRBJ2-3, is DTGVSQNPRHKITKRGQNVTFRCDPISEHNRLYWYRQTLGQGPEFLTYFQNEAQLEKSRLLSDRFSAERPKGSFSTLEIQRTEQGDSAMYLCASSSQGRADTQYFGPGTRLTVL.

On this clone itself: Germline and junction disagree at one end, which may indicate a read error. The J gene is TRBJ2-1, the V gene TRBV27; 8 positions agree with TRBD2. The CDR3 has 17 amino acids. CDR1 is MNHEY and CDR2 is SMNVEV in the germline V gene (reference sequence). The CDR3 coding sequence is TGTGCCAGCGGTTTGACCCTCGGTAGCGGGATTAGGAATGAGCAGTTCTTC. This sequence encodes CASGLTLGSGIRNEQFF.

CDR3 sequence: CATSPLWRDSNQPQHF. The DNA of the CDR3 is TGTGCCACCAGCCCCCTATGGCGGGATAGCAATCAGCCCCAGCATTTT. The chain links TRBV15 to TRBJ1-5; D not resolved. Per germline, CDR1 LNHNV and CDR2 YYDKDF (reference sequence). V gave up 5 bases and J gave up 0 bases, with 14 bases separating them. The CDR3 spans 16 residues.

CDR3 coding DNA: TGTGCCAGCAGCTTAGATGATGGGGGGGCGCGGGGCACTGAAGCTTTCTTT. As protein: CASSLDDGGARGTEAFF. The V gene is TRBV7-2, the J gene TRBJ1-1; tentatively, D is TRBD1 (6 bases). The CDR3 spans 17 residues. The ends were cut back, 1 base at V and 4 bases at J, with 19 bases in the middle. Germline V gene sequence: CDR1 SGHTA, CDR2 FQGNSA. Full variable domain (outside the CDR3, taken from reference TRBV7-2 and TRBJ1-1): GAGVSQSPSNKVTEKGKDVELRCDPISGHTALYWYRQSLGQGLEFLIYFQGNSAPDKSGLPSDRFSAERTGGSVSTLTIQRTQQEDSAVYLCASSLDDGGARGTEAFFGQGTRLTVV.

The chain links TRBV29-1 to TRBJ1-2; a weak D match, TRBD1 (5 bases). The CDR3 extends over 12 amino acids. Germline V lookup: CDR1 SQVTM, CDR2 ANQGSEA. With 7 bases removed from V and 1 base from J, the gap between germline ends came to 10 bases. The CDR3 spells CSADSFNYGYTF. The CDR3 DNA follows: TGCAGCGCCGACAGTTTTAACTATGGCTACACCTTC.

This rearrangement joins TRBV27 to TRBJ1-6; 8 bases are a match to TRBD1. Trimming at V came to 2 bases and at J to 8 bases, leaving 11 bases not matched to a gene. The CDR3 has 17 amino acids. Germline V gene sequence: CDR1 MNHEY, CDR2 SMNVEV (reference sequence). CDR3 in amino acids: CASSLGPTGVQHSPLHF. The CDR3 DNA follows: TGTGCCAGCAGTTTAGGACCGACAGGGGTCCAGCATTCACCCCTCCACTTT.